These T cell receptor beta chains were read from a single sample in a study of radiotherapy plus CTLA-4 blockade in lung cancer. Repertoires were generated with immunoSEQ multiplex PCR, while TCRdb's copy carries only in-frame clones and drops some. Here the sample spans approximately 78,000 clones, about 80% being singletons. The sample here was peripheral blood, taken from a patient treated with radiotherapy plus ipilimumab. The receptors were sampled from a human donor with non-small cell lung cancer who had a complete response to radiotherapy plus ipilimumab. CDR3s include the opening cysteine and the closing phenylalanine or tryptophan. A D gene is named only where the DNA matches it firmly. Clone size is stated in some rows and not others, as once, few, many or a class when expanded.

CDR3aa: CASSPEQGGQPQHF
CDR3nt: TGTGCCAGCTCACCGGAGCAGGGCGGTCAGCCCCAGCATTTT
abundance: NA
d_gene: NA
j_gene: TRBJ1-5
len: 14
v_gene: TRBV18

CDR3aa: CASTLTSGRSTQYF
CDR3nt: TGTGCCAGCACCTTAACTAGCGGTCGAAGTACGCAGTATTTT
abundance: few
d_gene: TRBD2
j_gene: TRBJ2-3
len: 14
v_gene: TRBV25-1

CDR3aa: CASTTSGTSTQYF
CDR3nt: TGTGCCTCTACGACTAGCGGGACCTCTACGCAGTATTTT
abundance: NA
d_gene: TRBD2
j_gene: TRBJ2-3
len: 13
v_gene: TRBV30

CDR3aa: CASSGARGYGYTF
CDR3nt: TGTGCCAGCAGCGGCGCACGGGGGTATGGCTACACCTTC
abundance: once
d_gene: NA
j_gene: TRBJ1-2
len: 13
v_gene: TRBV7-2

CDR3aa: CASSRDRGLSNQPQHF
CDR3nt: TGTGCCAGCAGCCGCGACAGGGGGCTTAGCAATCAGCCCCAGCATTTT
abundance: NA
d_gene: TRBD1
j_gene: TRBJ1-5
len: 16
v_gene: TRBV7-2

CDR3aa: CATCRGGSADTQYF
CDR3nt: TGCGCCACCTGTAGGGGAGGTTCCGCAGATACGCAGTATTTT
abundance: NA
d_gene: NA
j_gene: TRBJ2-3
len: 14
v_gene: TRBV5-1

CDR3aa: CASSLRRGQATSTDTQYF
CDR3nt: TGTGCCAGCAGCCTCCGACGAGGACAGGCTACTAGCACAGATACGCAGTATTTT
abundance: once
d_gene: TRBD1
j_gene: TRBJ2-3
len: 18
v_gene: TRBV7-6

CDR3aa: CASSLSSRVGNTIYF
CDR3nt: TGTGCCAGCAGCTTGTCCAGCAGGGTAGGAAACACCATATATTTT
abundance: NA
d_gene: NA
j_gene: TRBJ1-3
len: 15
v_gene: TRBV7-9

CDR3aa: CASSLLGQENTEAFF
CDR3nt: TGTGCCAGCAGCTTACTGGGGCAGGAGAACACTGAAGCTTTCTTT
abundance: NA
d_gene: NA
j_gene: TRBJ1-1
len: 15
v_gene: TRBV7-2

CDR3aa: CASSVQGAFGYTF
CDR3nt: TGTGCCAGCAGCGTACAGGGGGCGTTTGGCTACACCTTC
abundance: NA
d_gene: TRBD1
j_gene: TRBJ1-2
len: 13
v_gene: TRBV5-6

CDR3aa: CASMPGQRSGSNQPQHF
CDR3nt: TGTGCCAGCATGCCGGGACAGAGGAGTGGTAGCAATCAGCCCCAGCATTTT
abundance: few
d_gene: TRBD1
j_gene: TRBJ1-5
len: 17
v_gene: TRBV7-2

CDR3aa: CASSFLGQASGYTF
CDR3nt: TGTGCCAGCAGTTTCCTTGGACAAGCTAGCGGCTACACCTTC
abundance: NA
d_gene: NA
j_gene: TRBJ1-2
len: 14
v_gene: TRBV28

CDR3aa: CASSPGLAQNTEAFF
CDR3nt: TGCGCCAGCAGCCCGGGGTTGGCACAGAACACTGAAGCTTTCTTT
abundance: NA
d_gene: NA
j_gene: TRBJ1-1
len: 15
v_gene: TRBV10-2

CDR3aa: CASSRTGGVETQYF
CDR3nt: TGCGCCAGCAGCCGGACCGGGGGAGTAGAGACCCAGTACTTC
abundance: NA
d_gene: NA
j_gene: TRBJ2-5
len: 14
v_gene: TRBV5-1

CDR3aa: CASKPQGRGSLNTEAFF
CDR3nt: TGTGCCAGCAAACCCCAGGGGAGGGGGTCCCTGAACACTGAAGCTTTCTTT
abundance: NA
d_gene: NA
j_gene: TRBJ1-1
len: 17
v_gene: TRBV2

CDR3aa: CASSLTGGVQETQYF
CDR3nt: TGCGCCAGCAGCTTGACGGGAGGGGTACAAGAGACCCAGTACTTC
abundance: NA
d_gene: TRBD2
j_gene: TRBJ2-5
len: 15
v_gene: TRBV5-1

CDR3aa: CASSSFYADTQYF
CDR3nt: TGCGCCAGCAGCTCCTTTTATGCAGATACGCAGTATTTT
abundance: NA
d_gene: NA
j_gene: TRBJ2-3
len: 13
v_gene: TRBV4-3

CDR3aa: CASSLGSSTPTYEQYF
CDR3nt: TGTGCCAGCAGCTTGGGCAGCAGCACGCCGACCTACGAGCAGTACTTC
abundance: NA
d_gene: NA
j_gene: TRBJ2-7
len: 16
v_gene: TRBV7-2

CDR3aa: CASSIKGAGQPQHF
CDR3nt: TGTGCCAGTAGTATAAAAGGGGCGGGACAGCCCCAGCATTTT
abundance: NA
d_gene: NA
j_gene: TRBJ1-5
len: 14
v_gene: TRBV19

CDR3aa: CASSQEGQRSSYEQYF
CDR3nt: TGCGCCAGCAGCCAAGAAGGACAGAGGAGCTCCTACGAGCAGTACTTC
abundance: NA
d_gene: NA
j_gene: TRBJ2-7
len: 16
v_gene: TRBV4-1

CDR3aa: CASSDSATSTDTQYF
CDR3nt: TGTGCCAGCAGTGATTCGGCGACTAGCACAGATACGCAGTATTTT
abundance: NA
d_gene: NA
j_gene: TRBJ2-3
len: 15
v_gene: TRBV2

CDR3aa: CASSVPTTDGYTF
CDR3nt: TGTGCCAGCAGTGTTCCGACTACCGATGGCTACACCTTC
abundance: NA
d_gene: NA
j_gene: TRBJ1-2
len: 13
v_gene: TRBV6-1

CDR3aa: CASSSDGAGNTIYF
CDR3nt: TGTGCCAGCAGTTCGGACGGAGCTGGAAACACCATATATTTT
abundance: once
d_gene: NA
j_gene: TRBJ1-3
len: 14
v_gene: TRBV6-6

CDR3aa: CASSWGGTRPFNEQFF
CDR3nt: TGTGCCAGCAGTTGGGGGGGGACTAGGCCATTCAATGAGCAGTTCTTC
abundance: NA
d_gene: TRBD2
j_gene: TRBJ2-1
len: 16
v_gene: TRBV11-2

CDR3aa: CASSFVAGRNTGELFF
CDR3nt: TGTGCCAGCAGCTTCGTGGCAGGAAGGAACACCGGGGAGCTGTTTTTT
abundance: NA
d_gene: NA
j_gene: TRBJ2-2
len: 16
v_gene: TRBV7-2

CDR3aa: CASSLALGSNQPQHF
CDR3nt: TGTGCCAGCAGCTTAGCGCTGGGTAGCAATCAGCCCCAGCATTTT
abundance: NA
d_gene: NA
j_gene: TRBJ1-5
len: 15
v_gene: TRBV7-2

CDR3aa: CASSFRGSGYTF
CDR3nt: TGCGCCAGCAGCTTTCGGGGCTCCGGCTACACCTTC
abundance: NA
d_gene: NA
j_gene: TRBJ1-2
len: 12
v_gene: TRBV5-1

CDR3aa: CASSKWGNYGYTF
CDR3nt: TGTGCCAGCAGCAAATGGGGAAACTATGGCTACACCTTC
abundance: NA
d_gene: NA
j_gene: TRBJ1-2
len: 13
v_gene: TRBV7-2

CDR3aa: CASSFVTSSYEQYF
CDR3nt: TGTGCCAGCAGCTTTGTCACTAGCTCCTACGAGCAGTACTTC
abundance: few
d_gene: NA
j_gene: TRBJ2-7
len: 14
v_gene: TRBV7-2

CDR3aa: CASSSGPNSPLHF
CDR3nt: TGTGCCAGCAGCTCAGGACCTAATTCACCCCTCCACTTT
abundance: NA
d_gene: NA
j_gene: TRBJ1-6
len: 13
v_gene: TRBV11-2

CDR3aa: CASRSTGRLGYTF
CDR3nt: TGTGCCAGCAGATCGACAGGGCGGCTTGGCTACACCTTC
abundance: NA
d_gene: TRBD1
j_gene: TRBJ1-2
len: 13
v_gene: TRBV6-5

CDR3aa: CASSGGGSRDYGYTF
CDR3nt: TGCGCCAGCAGCGGAGGAGGGAGTCGGGACTATGGCTACACCTTC
abundance: NA
d_gene: NA
j_gene: TRBJ1-2
len: 15
v_gene: TRBV5-1

CDR3aa: CASSLLAQYNEQFF
CDR3nt: TGTGCCAGCAGCTTATTAGCGCAGTACAATGAGCAGTTCTTC
abundance: once
d_gene: NA
j_gene: TRBJ2-1
len: 14
v_gene: TRBV7-2

CDR3aa: CASSEPRVKEKLFF
CDR3nt: TGTGCCAGCAGTGAACCCAGGGTAAAGGAAAAACTGTTTTTT
abundance: NA
d_gene: NA
j_gene: TRBJ1-4
len: 14
v_gene: TRBV2

CDR3aa: CASSLGPSGGYEQYF
CDR3nt: TGTGCCAGCAGTTTAGGTCCGTCGGGAGGGTACGAGCAGTACTTC
abundance: NA
d_gene: TRBD2
j_gene: TRBJ2-7
len: 15
v_gene: TRBV27

CDR3aa: CASSGGLAGTDTQYF
CDR3nt: TGCGCCAGCAGCGGGGGACTAGCGGGTACAGATACGCAGTATTTT
abundance: NA
d_gene: TRBD2
j_gene: TRBJ2-3
len: 15
v_gene: TRBV5-1

CDR3aa: CASSIRAGTQYF
CDR3nt: TGTGCCAGTAGTATTAGGGCCGGGACCCAGTACTTC
abundance: NA
d_gene: NA
j_gene: TRBJ2-5
len: 12
v_gene: TRBV19

CDR3aa: CASSREGTWETQYF
CDR3nt: TGTGCCAGTAGTAGGGAGGGGACCTGGGAGACCCAGTACTTC
abundance: NA
d_gene: TRBD2
j_gene: TRBJ2-5
len: 14
v_gene: TRBV19

CDR3aa: CASSLNRGGDEQFF
CDR3nt: TGTGCCAGCAGCTTAAACAGGGGAGGGGATGAGCAGTTCTTC
abundance: NA
d_gene: NA
j_gene: TRBJ2-1
len: 14
v_gene: TRBV7-2

CDR3aa: CASSPQVPPQHF
CDR3nt: TGTGCCAGCAGTCCACAGGTACCGCCCCAGCATTTT
abundance: NA
d_gene: NA
j_gene: TRBJ1-5
len: 12
v_gene: TRBV2

CDR3aa: CASSLEAGGEVYEQYF
CDR3nt: TGTGCCAGCAGCTTAGAAGCGGGGGGCGAGGTCTACGAGCAGTACTTC
abundance: few
d_gene: TRBD2
j_gene: TRBJ2-7
len: 16
v_gene: TRBV7-2

CDR3aa: CARSLGGGLPQETQYF
CDR3nt: TGCGCCCGCAGCTTGGGGGGGGGACTACCACAAGAGACCCAGTACTTC
abundance: NA
d_gene: TRBD2
j_gene: TRBJ2-5
len: 16
v_gene: TRBV5-1

CDR3aa: CSVAVGNEKLFF
CDR3nt: TGCAGCGTTGCCGTGGGGAATGAAAAACTGTTTTTT
abundance: NA
d_gene: NA
j_gene: TRBJ1-4
len: 12
v_gene: TRBV29-1

CDR3aa: CASSPPLQGAPYGYTF
CDR3nt: TGCGCCAGCAGTCCGCCTCTACAGGGGGCACCGTATGGCTACACCTTC
abundance: NA
d_gene: TRBD1
j_gene: TRBJ1-2
len: 16
v_gene: TRBV23-1

CDR3aa: CASSLGRSSETQYF
CDR3nt: TGTGCCAGCAGCTTAGGGAGGAGTTCAGAGACCCAGTACTTC
abundance: NA
d_gene: NA
j_gene: TRBJ2-5
len: 14
v_gene: TRBV5-6

CDR3aa: CASSFGSATSQETQYF
CDR3nt: TGCGCCAGCAGCTTCGGTAGCGCGACCTCCCAAGAGACCCAGTACTTC
abundance: NA
d_gene: NA
j_gene: TRBJ2-5
len: 16
v_gene: TRBV5-1

CDR3aa: CASSLGLNNEQFF
CDR3nt: TGTGCCAGCAGCTTAGGTCTAAACAATGAGCAGTTCTTC
abundance: NA
d_gene: NA
j_gene: TRBJ2-1
len: 13
v_gene: TRBV7-2

CDR3aa: CASNIGPNTEAFF
CDR3nt: TGTGCCAGCAACATCGGCCCTAACACTGAAGCTTTCTTT
abundance: NA
d_gene: NA
j_gene: TRBJ1-1
len: 13
v_gene: TRBV2

CDR3aa: CASSQDLGSHTEAFF
CDR3nt: TGCGCCAGCAGCCAAGATTTGGGTTCGCACACTGAAGCTTTCTTT
abundance: NA
d_gene: NA
j_gene: TRBJ1-1
len: 15
v_gene: TRBV4-3

CDR3aa: CATSRLAGEDEQFF
CDR3nt: TGTGCCACCAGCAGGCTAGCGGGAGAGGATGAGCAGTTCTTC
abundance: NA
d_gene: TRBD2
j_gene: TRBJ2-1
len: 14
v_gene: TRBV15

CDR3aa: CASSQGQTNTEAFF
CDR3nt: TGTGCCAGCAGCCAAGGACAAACGAACACTGAAGCTTTCTTT
abundance: NA
d_gene: NA
j_gene: TRBJ1-1
len: 14
v_gene: TRBV5-5

CDR3aa: CASSLEGLRVPQHF
CDR3nt: TGTGCCAGCAGCTTAGAGGGCCTCCGAGTGCCCCAGCATTTT
abundance: NA
d_gene: NA
j_gene: TRBJ1-5
len: 14
v_gene: TRBV7-2

CDR3aa: CASSRQGEYTF
CDR3nt: TGTGCCAGCAGCCGACAGGGGGAGTACACCTTC
abundance: NA
d_gene: TRBD1
j_gene: TRBJ1-2
len: 11
v_gene: TRBV2

CDR3aa: CASSPTDGREAGNTIYF
CDR3nt: TGTGCCAGCAGCCCGACCGACGGCAGGGAGGCTGGAAACACCATATATTTT
abundance: few
d_gene: NA
j_gene: TRBJ1-3
len: 17
v_gene: TRBV7-9

CDR3aa: CASYTGTRGETQYF
CDR3nt: TGTGCCAGCTATACCGGGACTAGGGGGGAGACCCAGTACTTC
abundance: NA
d_gene: TRBD2
j_gene: TRBJ2-5
len: 14
v_gene: TRBV5-5

CDR3aa: CASSSRSSGTARTEAFF
CDR3nt: TGTGCCAGCAGCTCGCGATCCTCCGGGACAGCTCGGACTGAAGCTTTCTTT
abundance: NA
d_gene: TRBD1
j_gene: TRBJ1-1
len: 17
v_gene: TRBV7-8

CDR3aa: CVTTGLMNTEAFF
CDR3nt: TGTGTTACGACGGGGCTTATGAACACTGAAGCTTTCTTT
abundance: NA
d_gene: NA
j_gene: TRBJ1-1
len: 13
v_gene: TRBV2

CDR3aa: CASSFPRDRYYQPQHF
CDR3nt: TGTGCCAGCAGTTTTCCCCGGGACAGGTACTATCAGCCCCAGCATTTT
abundance: NA
d_gene: TRBD1
j_gene: TRBJ1-5
len: 16
v_gene: TRBV28

CDR3aa: CAIAGGPDTQYF
CDR3nt: TGTGCCATAGCGGGGGGGCCAGATACGCAGTATTTT
abundance: few
d_gene: TRBD2
j_gene: TRBJ2-3
len: 12
v_gene: TRBV10-3

CDR3aa: CASSPRLAGSYEQYF
CDR3nt: TGTGCCAGCAGCCCCAGACTAGCGGGCTCCTACGAGCAGTACTTC
abundance: few
d_gene: TRBD2
j_gene: TRBJ2-7
len: 15
v_gene: TRBV7-9